This entry concerns a single TCR beta chain. What it binds is not known. This specimen comes from a study of Tregs in tolerant kidney transplant recipients. Here immunoSEQ multiplex PCR was the method, and the copy in TCRdb shows in-frame clones only, minus some. The sample records 110,000 or so clones, roughly 93% being singletons. Unstimulated regulatory T cells (CD4+CD25+CD127-), CD4+CD25- non-regulatory cells, CD4 and CD8 cells were FACS-sorted from thawed PBMCs. V shed 6 bases and J shed 6 bases, with 12 bases lying between them. Germline assignment: CDR1 MNHNY and CDR2 SVGAGI (reference sequence). This CDR3 has 13 residues. General study results and limits: No direct test of biological reproducibility was done here. Expanding Tregs on activated donor B cells appeared to best identify donor-specific TCRbeta clones. Few patients were studied, so findings need validation in larger groups.

The clonotype comes from a human donor in good health. This rearrangement joins TRBV6-6 to TRBJ1-5; no firm D call. Input material: CD4+ T cells from blood. CDR3 DNA sequence: TGTGCCAGCAGCCCTGACGGGGTTCAGCCCCAGCATTTT. Protein: CASSPDGVQPQHF.